One sample yielded the 24 T cell receptor beta chains listed below, sequenced in a study of blood T cells in healthy people across ages. Using a J-beta primer mix together with a sample-barcoded 5' primer, a second PCR was run for roughly 6 to 11 cycles. MiXCR, applied by TCRdb to the 5' RACE reads, yields one record per CDR3 protein. Of 1.2 million to 1.5 million distinct CDR3 sequences detected, approximately 59% appear once; the ten largest clones hold roughly 6.3%. Specimen: blood. The receptor source for this set is a man between 18 and 29 years old in good health.

The chain is built from TRBV29-1 and TRBJ2-2; D is perhaps TRBD2 (6 bases). CDR1 is SQVTM and CDR2 is ANQGSEA in the germline V gene. Trimming removed 2 bases at V and 3 bases at J, with 10 bases between. This CDR3 contains 14 residues. CDR3 protein: CSVETGEDTGELFF. CDR3 DNA sequence: TGCAGCGTTGAAACGGGGGAAGACACCGGGGAGCTGTTTTTT.

As for this clonotype: Given the absence of the conserved phenylalanine or tryptophan at the CDR3 end, a read error is likely. The genes are TRBV11-2 and TRBJ2-7; TRBD1 agrees at 10 bases. This CDR3 is 14 amino acids long. The V segment lost 4 bases and the J segment 6 bases; nucleotides outside the gene matches: 6. Germline CDR1 SGHAT, CDR2 FQNNGV. CDR3 sequence reads: CASSYTGQGFEQYS. DNA of the CDR3: TGTGCCAGCAGCTATACGGGACAGGGGTTCGAGCAGTACTCC.

The table lists this clonotype with a few counts. The V gene is TRBV6-5, the J gene TRBJ1-2, with D perhaps matching TRBD1 (6 bases). The germline CDR1 and CDR2 sequences are MNHEY and SVGAGI. The V and J ends lost 6 bases and 6 bases respectively, with 14 bases between them. This CDR3 comprises 13 residues. The CDR3 DNA follows: TGTGCCAGCAGGGGTACAGGGATCGATGGCTACACCTTC. Translating gives CASRGTGIDGYTF.

The genes are TRBV20-1 and TRBJ2-7; D might be TRBD1 or TRBD2, each matching 5 bases. Germline CDR1 and CDR2: DFQATT and SNEGSKA (reference sequence). This CDR3 comprises 15 residues. V dropped 0 bases and J dropped 0 bases, with 12 bases sitting between them. CDR3 amino acids: CSARDIGGSSYEQYF. The CDR3, as DNA: TGCAGTGCTAGAGATATTGGGGGAAGCTCCTACGAGCAGTACTTC.

This chain links TRBV29-1 with TRBJ1-4; D not resolved. V shed 5 bases and J shed 5 bases, with 15 bases lying between them. The V gene's germline CDR1 is SQVTM and CDR2 ANQGSEA. This CDR3 has 14 amino acids. In DNA, the CDR3 is TGCAGCGTTCTGGGAGTCGAATCGAATGAAAAACTGTTTTTT. This gives the protein CSVLGVESNEKLFF.

This sequence joins TRBV27 and TRBJ1-2; no reliable D call. The CDR3 extends over 14 amino acids. CDR1 is MNHEY, CDR2 SMNVEV, per germline (reference sequence). V lost 3 bases and J lost 0, with 8 bases in between. The CDR3 region has the DNA TGTGCCAGCAGTTTTCTACAGTCTAACTATGGCTACACCTTC. As protein: CASSFLQSNYGYTF.

This clonotype was observed a few times. The chain couples TRBV5-1 to TRBJ1-1; TRBD1 agrees at 7 bases. J lost 1 base, V lost 7 bases, and 16 bases had no gene match. This CDR3 is 17 amino acids long. Germline CDR1 reads SGHRS; CDR2 reads YFSETQ. The CDR3: CASPSPGQGVQNTEAFF. DNA for the CDR3: TGCGCCAGCCCCTCTCCCGGGCAGGGGGTCCAGAACACTGAAGCTTTCTTT.

A single count supports this clonotype. V and J are TRBV11-2 and TRBJ2-1; 9 bases are shared with TRBD2. V lost 5 bases, J lost 2 bases, and 10 bases stayed unmatched. The germline V gene has CDR1 SGHAT and CDR2 FQNNGV. This CDR3 spans 17 amino acids. The CDR3: CASSDWGGGATYNEQFF. CDR3 coding DNA: TGTGCCAGCAGCGATTGGGGCGGGGGGGCCACCTACAATGAGCAGTTCTTC.

The chain couples TRBV10-3 to TRBJ1-2; 7 bases agree with TRBD1. This CDR3 has 14 amino acids. J gave up 10 bases and V 2 bases, and 10 bases lay outside the gene matches. Germline V gene sequence: CDR1 ENHRY, CDR2 SYGVKD. CDR3 bases: TGTGCCATCAGTGAGGAAGGGGGCGCCGGGGACTACACCTTC. Translating gives CAISEEGGAGDYTF.

The genes are TRBV27 and TRBJ1-1; D gene uncertain. Germline V gene sequence: CDR1 MNHEY, CDR2 SMNVEV (reference sequence). CDR3 length equals 14 residues. V lost 5 bases to trimming and J lost 6 bases, with 16 bases between them. This chain's CDR3 is CASSAMWRIAEAFF. The CDR3 DNA is TGTGCCAGCAGTGCCATGTGGCGGATCGCTGAAGCTTTCTTT.

This clonotype was found a few times. The V and J genes are TRBV5-1 and TRBJ2-7; 7 nucleotides match TRBD2. The V gene's germline CDR1 is SGHRS and CDR2 YFSETQ. This CDR3 has 14 amino acids. J lost 2 bases, V lost 1 base, and 3 bases had no gene match. CDR3 in DNA: TGCGCCAGCAGCTTGCCTAGCGGCGCCTACGAGCAGTACTTC. Translating gives CASSLPSGAYEQYF.

CDR3 protein: CASSESTRNQQYF. The CDR3 bases are TGCGCCAGCAGTGAGTCGACTCGAAACCAGCAGTACTTC. The chain uses TRBV10-2 and TRBJ2-5; D gene ambiguous. The CDR3 spans 13 residues. V dropped 0 bases and J dropped 11 bases, with 13 bases sitting between them. CDR1 is WSHSY, CDR2 SAAADI, per germline.

The chain has TRBV21-1 and TRBJ2-7; TRBD1 is the table's D call and was not checked against the DNA. TRBV21-1 is recorded as a pseudogene. The CDR3 is 15 amino acids. This CDR3 is CASSRRTGGSYEQYF. The CDR3 bases are TGTGCCAGCAGCAGAAGGACAGGGGGCTCCTACGAGCAGTACTTC.

J is TRBJ1-2 and V is TRBV29-1; D may be TRBD1 (6 bases). The CDR3 is 13 amino acids. V dropped 4 bases and J dropped 3 bases, with 12 bases sitting between them. In germline, CDR1 is SQVTM, CDR2 ANQGSEA. Here the CDR3 DNA reads TGCAGCGTTGTAACAGGGTACGACTATGGCTACACCTTC. This encodes CSVVTGYDYGYTF.

The V and J genes are TRBV27 and TRBJ2-1; 9 bases fit TRBD2. Trimming took 5 bases from V and 7 from J; bases not matched to a gene: 9. CDR1 and CDR2 from the germline V gene are MNHEY and SMNVEV (reference sequence). The CDR3 sequence is 15 residues long. This CDR3 reads CASSTLAGLGNEQFF. The DNA of the CDR3 is TGTGCCAGCAGTACTCTAGCGGGATTGGGGAATGAGCAGTTCTTC.

This chain connects TRBV7-9 to TRBJ2-5; D may be TRBD1 (6 bases). Trimming took 5 bases from V and 2 from J, leaving 15 bases between them. The CDR3 is 15 residues long. Germline CDR1 and CDR2: SEHNR and FQNEAQ (reference sequence). CDR3 in DNA: TGTGCCAGCAGCCCCGCCCACGGGACACAAGAGACCCAGTACTTC. This gives the protein CASSPAHGTQETQYF.

This rearrangement joins TRBV20-1 to TRBJ2-1; D not certain. Trimming stripped 3 bases from V and 5 bases from J, with 5 bases between. The CDR3 has 11 amino acids. Germline CDR1 and CDR2: DFQATT and SNEGSKA (reference sequence). In nucleotides, the CDR3 is TGCAGTGCTAGCCGGAACAATGAGCAGTTCTTC. Its translation is CSASRNNEQFF.

The CDR3 sequence: CASSLIEGEQYF. The CDR3 nucleotides are TGTGCCAGCAGTTTAATTGAGGGCGAGCAGTACTTC. The J gene is TRBJ2-5, the V gene TRBV12-3 or TRBV12-4; D possibly corresponds to TRBD2 (5 bases). The J call may be wrong; the DNA end is better matched by TRBJ2-7. The CDR3 is 12 residues long.

The V call is TRBV9, the J call TRBJ2-2; D is unclear. Looked up from germline, CDR1 is SGDLS and CDR2 is YYNGEE. This CDR3 is built from 16 residues. V lost 0 bases, J lost 6 bases, and 15 bases lay in between. CDR3 DNA: TGTGCCAGCAGCGTAGTATCAGTGCCGCTGGCCGGGGAGCTGTTTTTT. Encoded protein: CASSVVSVPLAGELFF.

The table lists this clonotype with a few counts. The chain is built from TRBV20-1 and TRBJ1-2; D remains ambiguous. Per germline, CDR1 DFQATT and CDR2 SNEGSKA (reference sequence). The V and J ends lost 3 bases and 5 bases respectively, with 7 bases between them. The CDR3 is 11 residues long. CDR3 coding DNA: TGCAGTGCTAGCGGAGGGTATGGCTACACCTTC. Its protein is CSASGGYGYTF.

Concerning this clonotype itself: One end of the junction varies from germline; a read error may be responsible. The J gene is TRBJ1-6, the V gene TRBV7-6, with D tentatively TRBD1 (6 bases). Germline V gene data show CDR1 as SGHVS and CDR2 as FNYEAQ. The CDR3 has 15 amino acids. CDR3 coding DNA: TGTGCCAGCAGCTTAGGGTCAGGGGCGGATTCGCCCCTCCACTTT. Encoded protein: CASSLGSGADSPLHF.

This clonotype turned up a few times. The rearrangement joins TRBV5-5 to TRBJ2-2; D not certain. The CDR3 runs 14 residues. Trimming left V 4 bases short and J 5 bases short, with 12 bases between. Looked up from germline, CDR1 is SGHKS and CDR2 is YYEKEE (reference sequence). The CDR3 reads CASSTGSETGELFF. In DNA, the CDR3 is TGTGCCAGCAGCACCGGATCCGAAACCGGGGAGCTGTTTTTT.

The chain links TRBV11-2 to TRBJ2-5; D may be TRBD2 (5 bases). V was pared by 5 bases and J by 0 bases, with 13 bases between. There are 15 residues in the CDR3. CDR1 and CDR2 (germline): SGHAT, FQNNGV. The CDR3 loop is CASSPSRGYQETQYF. The CDR3 DNA sequence: TGTGCCAGCAGCCCGAGCCGGGGATACCAAGAGACCCAGTACTTC.

V and J are TRBV4-2 and TRBJ2-3; no reliable D call. V was trimmed by 1 base and J by 0 bases, leaving 11 bases between them. The germline V gene encodes CDR1 LGHNA and CDR2 YNFKEQ. The CDR3 has 16 amino acids. The CDR3 coding sequence is TGTGCCAGCAGCCAAGTCGAGAATCCTAGCACAGATACGCAGTATTTT. Its protein product is CASSQVENPSTDTQYF.